The clone carrying this TCR beta chain was seen ten or more times. TCRdb used MiXCR to reprocess the 5' RACE reads, holding one entry per CDR3 protein. This table has 20,000 to 25,000 distinct CDR3 sequences, 4.6% appearing once. This sample was taken from a study of spatial heterogeneity in lung cancer. Time point of the sample: sample taken at primary tumor resection. No cell sorting; template was whole RNA from tumor, lung tissue or PBMC. This receptor was obtained from a male donor with early-stage non-small cell lung cancer. This specimen consisted of PBMCs, obtained at surgery.

The CDR3: CASKGATDTQYF. The CDR3 DNA reads TGTGCCAGCAAAGGGGCGACAGATACGCAGTATTTT. The chain joins TRBV7-3 to TRBJ2-3, with a possible D match to TRBD1 (5 bases). The CDR3 extends over 12 amino acids. V lost 7 bases and J lost 3, with 8 bases in between. Germline CDR1 SGHTA, CDR2 FQGTGA.